One sample yielded the 16 T cell receptor beta chains listed below, sequenced in a study of graft-versus-host responses after intestinal transplantation. Some clones are missing from TCRdb's copy, which holds only in-frame ones; the method was immunoSEQ multiplex PCR. The sample lists more than 25,000 clones, more than 90% seen once, with around 0.82% in the top ten. The material sequenced was PBMCs, taken roughly 29 days after intestinal transplant. Receptors were obtained from a human patient who received an intestinal transplant, so some T cells may come from the graft donor.

The CDR3 DNA reads TGCGCCAGCAGCCTCACACCGGGACAACCGAACACCGGGGAGCTGTTTTTT. Translating gives CASSLTPGQPNTGELFF. The J gene is TRBJ2-2, the V gene TRBV4-1; tentative D call: TRBD1 (6 bases). Deletions cut 4 bases from V and 0 bases from J, with 15 bases between. Germline CDR1 and CDR2: MGHRA and YSYEKL. This CDR3 has 17 residues.

The rearrangement uses TRBV5-4 and TRBJ2-7; 9 nucleotides agree with TRBD2. This CDR3 comprises 16 residues. Germline CDR1 reads SGHNT; CDR2 reads YYREEE (reference sequence). The trim removed 2 bases at V and 4 bases at J, leaving 10 bases unmatched. CDR3 loop: CASSFSGGPPGYEQYF. As DNA, the CDR3 is TGTGCCAGCAGCTTTAGCGGGGGCCCACCTGGGTACGAGCAGTACTTC.

The genes are TRBV4-1 and TRBJ2-2; maybe TRBD1 (6 bases). The CDR3 is made up of 14 amino acids. CDR1 and CDR2 from the germline V gene are MGHRA and YSYEKL. V was cut by 0 bases and J by 7 bases, with 9 bases left in between. Here the CDR3 DNA reads TGCGCCAGCAGCCAAGATGCCAGGGGCGGGGAGCTGTTTTTT. It codes for CASSQDARGGELFF.

The V and J genes are TRBV11-1 and TRBJ2-3; D gene ambiguous. Germline CDR1 reads SGHAT; CDR2 reads FQDESV (reference sequence). V dropped 5 bases and J dropped 4 bases, with 13 bases sitting between them. The CDR3 contains 14 residues. The CDR3: CASSPRTPSDTQYF. Here the CDR3 DNA reads TGTGCCAGCAGCCCACGGACCCCTTCAGATACGCAGTATTTT.

This sequence joins TRBV6-6 and TRBJ2-7; 8 bases agree with TRBD1. Germline V CDR1 and CDR2: MNHNY, SVGAGI (reference sequence). The CDR3 is 14 residues long. Trimming took 8 bases from V and 2 from J; bases not matched to a gene: 8. The CDR3 bases are TGTGCCAGCGGCCCAACAGGGGGGCCCTACGAGCAGTACTTC. Amino acids: CASGPTGGPYEQYF.

The chain links TRBV5-6 to TRBJ1-1; D gene uncertain. This CDR3 spans 16 amino acids. V lost 2 bases and J 6 bases, leaving 20 bases between the germline ends. The germline V gene has CDR1 SGHDT and CDR2 YYEEEE. CDR3 loop: CASSFIRWGLSAEAFF. The CDR3 DNA reads as TGTGCCAGCAGCTTCATTCGGTGGGGTCTTTCGGCTGAAGCTTTCTTT.

The chain is built from TRBV6-1 and TRBJ2-5; D perhaps matches TRBD1 (5 bases). Gene TRBJ2-7 matches the end of the DNA better, so the J call may be wrong. CDR1 and CDR2 (germline): MNHNS, SASEGT. The CDR3 spans 15 residues. CDR3 sequence (DNA): TGTGCCAGCAGTGGCTTGGGGCCCGAGGCCTACGAGCAGTACTTC. Protein: CASSGLGPEAYEQYF.

A few counts support this clone. The chain carries TRBV2 and TRBJ2-7, with D maybe TRBD1 (5 bases). This CDR3 contains 11 residues. CDR1 and CDR2 (germline): SNHLY, FYNNEI. V was cut by 7 bases and J by 5 bases, with 9 bases left in between. This CDR3 is CASTRVDEQYF. In DNA form, the CDR3 reads TGTGCCAGCACCAGGGTGGACGAGCAGTACTTC.

CDR3: CASSQGTTGVNTEAFF. The DNA for the CDR3 is TGTGCCAGCTCCCAGGGAACGACAGGAGTGAACACTGAAGCTTTCTTT. The chain uses TRBV18 and TRBJ1-1; a weak D match, TRBD1 (6 bases). Trimming cost V 6 bases and J 0 bases, with 17 bases left between them. Looked up from germline, CDR1 is KGHSH and CDR2 is LQKENI. The length of the CDR3 is 16 residues.

The genes are TRBV19 and TRBJ2-5; D is undetermined. TRBJ2-7 matches the DNA end more closely, so the J call is doubtful. The CDR3 totals 14 residues. From germline, CDR1 is LNHDA and CDR2 SQIVND (reference sequence). The CDR3 reads CASRPLSGSYEQYF. The DNA for the CDR3 is TGTGCCAGTAGACCCCTCAGTGGATCCTACGAGCAGTACTTC.

The chain has TRBV19 and TRBJ2-5; a weak D match, TRBD1 (5 bases). V was pared by 5 bases and J by 0 bases, with 10 bases between. CDR1 LNHDA and CDR2 SQIVND come from the germline V gene (reference sequence). This CDR3 comprises 14 residues. In DNA, the CDR3 is TGTGCCAGTAGTCCACGACAGTACCAAGAGACCCAGTACTTC. Residues: CASSPRQYQETQYF.

The chain combines TRBV11-2 with TRBJ2-3; no firm D call. The V end lost 5 bases, the J end lost 0 bases, and 9 bases lay between the germline ends. The CDR3 spans 14 residues. From germline, CDR1 is SGHAT and CDR2 FQNNGV. The CDR3 protein is CASSPSPSTDTQYF. The DNA for the CDR3 is TGTGCCAGCAGCCCCAGTCCTAGCACAGATACGCAGTATTTT.

The V call is TRBV6-5, the J call TRBJ1-5; weak D call: TRBD1 (5 bases). Trimming shortened V by 2 bases and J by 6 bases, and 8 bases separated the two germline ends. This CDR3 is built from 13 residues. Germline lookup yields CDR1 MNHEY and CDR2 SVGAGI. CDR3 coding DNA: TGTGCCAGCAGTTACACAGGCAGTCAGCCCCAGCATTTT. Translating gives CASSYTGSQPQHF.

The rearrangement links TRBV23-1 to TRBJ2-7, with D unclear. TRBV23-1 is an ORF; its function is uncertain. V shed 4 bases and J shed 5 bases, with 3 bases lying between them. The CDR3 sequence is 10 residues long. CDR3 in DNA: TGCGCCAGCAGTCTAAACGAGCAGTACTTC. Protein product: CASSLNEQYF.

CDR3 protein: CASSLGDRSNQPQHF. CDR3 sequence (DNA): TGTGCCAGCAGCTTGGGGGACAGGAGCAATCAGCCCCAGCATTTT. This sequence joins TRBV5-5 and TRBJ1-5, with 8 bases matching TRBD1. The V segment lost 0 bases and the J segment 1 base; nucleotides outside the gene matches: 0. The CDR3 length is 15 residues. Germline lookup yields CDR1 SGHKS and CDR2 YYEKEE (reference sequence). Based on the CDR3 plus reference TRBV5-5 and TRBJ1-5, the full variable domain is DAGVTQSPTHLIKTRGQQVTLRCSPISGHKSVSWYQQVLGQGPQFIFQYYEKEERGRGNFPDRFSARQFPNYSSELNVNALLLGDSALYLCASSLGDRSNQPQHFGDGTRLSIL.

The V call is TRBV10-2, the J call TRBJ1-5; 7 nucleotides line up with TRBD1. The V gene end was trimmed by 4 bases and the J gene end by 5 bases; junction bases not matched to a gene: 8. Germline values: CDR1 WSHSY, CDR2 SAAADI. The CDR3 is made up of 15 amino acids. The CDR3 reads CASSGGGQAYQPQHF. For the CDR3, the DNA is TGCGCCAGCAGTGGAGGCGGACAGGCCTATCAGCCCCAGCATTTT.